A single sample is the source of the 31 T cell receptor beta chains below, sequenced in a study of T cell responses to AZD1222 COVID-19 vaccine. Data came from immunoSEQ multiplex PCR; TCRdb stores just in-frame clones and leaves some out. The sample contains 150,000 or so clones, less than 95% of which appear only once. This sample comprised peripheral blood, obtained on day 0 of AZD1222 vaccination. Source of these receptors: an adult in good health.

The V and J genes are TRBV28 and TRBJ2-2; 8 nucleotides match TRBD2. There are 18 residues in the CDR3. The trim removed 3 bases at V and 1 base at J, leaving 10 bases unmatched. Germline CDR1 and CDR2: MDHEN and SYDVKM. The CDR3 DNA reads as TGTGCCAGCAGTTTCCCCAGAACTAGCGGTGGGAACACCGGGGAGCTGTTTTTT. This encodes CASSFPRTSGGNTGELFF.

This sequence joins TRBV2 and TRBJ1-5; 8 bases fit TRBD1. The CDR3 extends over 14 amino acids. The ends lost 5 bases at V and 7 bases at J; junction bases unmatched: 7. Germline assignment: CDR1 SNHLY and CDR2 FYNNEI. CDR3 protein: CASSPTGVSQPQHF. The CDR3 DNA sequence: TGTGCCAGCAGTCCGACAGGGGTTAGCCAGCCCCAGCATTTT.

The chain uses TRBV4-3 and TRBJ1-2; 7 bases match TRBD1. The CDR3 runs to 14 residues. The junction had 8 bases not matched to a gene; V was cut back by 4 bases and J by 6 bases. Germline values: CDR1 LGHNA, CDR2 YSLEER. The chain's CDR3 is CASSLVRGSDGYTF. As DNA, the CDR3 is TGCGCCAGCAGCCTAGTCAGGGGGAGTGATGGCTACACCTTC.

This clone was seen once. CDR3 coding DNA: TGTGCCAGCAGCCAAGATTTCTTGAACACTGAAGCTTTCTTT. This codes for CASSQDFLNTEAFF. This sequence joins TRBV14 and TRBJ1-1; D uncertain. Germline V gene data show CDR1 as SGHDN and CDR2 as FVKESK. V lost 0 bases to trimming and J lost 0 bases, with 5 bases between them. CDR3 length: 14 residues.

The CDR3 spells CASSRGLLAGELFF. DNA for the CDR3: TGTGCCAGCTCACGCGGCCTCCTCGCCGGGGAGCTGTTTTTT. The chain carries TRBV18 and TRBJ2-2; D is unclear. CDR3 length: 14 residues. Trimming took 4 bases from V and 6 from J, leaving 12 bases between them. CDR1 is KGHSH, CDR2 LQKENI, per germline.

This rearrangement joins TRBV5-1 to TRBJ2-1; possible D gene TRBD1, 6 bases. The length of the CDR3 is 15 residues. The V end was cut by 4 bases, the J end by 14 bases, with 25 bases between. Germline V gives CDR1 SGHRS, CDR2 YFSETQ. The CDR3 is CASSQTSRDTELEFF. The CDR3 DNA follows: TGCGCCAGCAGCCAAACCTCAAGGGACACAGAATTGGAGTTCTTC.

This clone was seen a single time. The same CDR3 is also encoded by other DNA sequences in this sample. V and J are TRBV5-1 and TRBJ2-1; TRBD1 or TRBD2 may be the D gene (5 bases each). Trimming cost V 0 bases and J 0 bases, with 7 bases left between them. Germline V gene data show CDR1 as SGHRS and CDR2 as YFSETQ. The CDR3 extends over 15 amino acids. This CDR3 is CASSLDGGSYNEQFF. The CDR3 DNA is TGCGCCAGCAGCTTGGATGGGGGCTCCTACAATGAGCAGTTCTTC.

The genes are TRBV7-7 and TRBJ2-2, with D maybe TRBD2 (5 bases). Deletions cut 10 bases from V and 2 bases from J, with 11 bases between. The CDR3 has 13 amino acids. The germline gives CDR1 SSHAT, CDR2 FNYEAQ (reference sequence). Written as DNA, the CDR3 is TGTGCCACCCGGACGGGAAACACCGGGGAGCTGTTTTTT. Amino acid sequence: CATRTGNTGELFF.

The chain employs TRBV28 and TRBJ1-1; no clear D. From germline, CDR1 is MDHEN and CDR2 SYDVKM. The CDR3 is 14 amino acids. With 7 bases removed from V and 1 base from J, the gap between germline ends came to 13 bases. The CDR3 nucleotides read TGTGCCAGCACCTCCCACACTGCGAACACTGAAGCTTTCTTT. Translating gives CASTSHTANTEAFF.

The rearrangement uses TRBV28 and TRBJ1-2, with D hard to call. Germline V gene data show CDR1 as MDHEN and CDR2 as SYDVKM. This CDR3 comprises 12 residues. Trimming took 8 bases from V and 4 from J, leaving 11 bases between them. The CDR3 sequence is CASVSPPYGYTF. In DNA, the CDR3 is TGTGCCAGCGTTTCGCCCCCCTATGGCTACACCTTC.

The chain joins TRBV7-2 to TRBJ2-2, with 8 bases identical to TRBD1. Losses at the gene ends were 4 bases for V and 4 bases for J; bases not matched to a gene: 11. CDR1 is SGHTA and CDR2 is FQGNSA in the germline V gene. CDR3 size: 17 residues. CDR3 in DNA: TGTGCCAGCAGCTCACCTGGACAGGGAGTTTTCACCGGGGAGCTGTTTTTT. Residues: CASSSPGQGVFTGELFF.

Concerning this clone itself: One end of the junction varies from germline; a read error may be responsible. The chain has TRBV30 and TRBJ1-2; 7 bases map to TRBD1. The CDR3 loop spans 12 amino acids. Germline V gene data show CDR1 as GTSNPN and CDR2 as SVGIG (reference sequence). CDR3 DNA: TGTGCCTGGAGTCCCACGACAGGGCCCGAGCACTTC. It is translated as CAWSPTTGPEHF.

V usage is TRBV28 and J usage is TRBJ2-1; tentative D call: TRBD2 (6 bases). The V gene's germline CDR1 is MDHEN and CDR2 SYDVKM. This CDR3 region has 16 residues. V lost 4 bases to trimming and J lost 5 bases, with 18 bases between them. This CDR3 is CASSSIFGDFDNEQFF. The CDR3 nucleotides are TGTGCCAGCAGTTCGATATTTGGGGACTTCGACAATGAGCAGTTCTTC.

This clone was picked up one time. The V gene is TRBV6-5, the J gene TRBJ1-5, with D maybe TRBD1 (5 bases). CDR1 is MNHEY, CDR2 SVGAGI, per germline. Trimming left V 7 bases short and J 2 bases short, with 9 bases between. CDR3 length equals 13 residues. Written as DNA, the CDR3 is TGTGCCAGCACGACAGCTGGCAATCAGCCCCAGCATTTT. This gives the protein CASTTAGNQPQHF.

The chain links TRBV28 to TRBJ1-3, with D possibly being TRBD1 (5 bases). Trimming stripped 9 bases from V and 1 base from J, with 10 bases between. The CDR3 is 13 residues long. Looked up from germline, CDR1 is MDHEN and CDR2 is SYDVKM. The CDR3 sequence is CASQGPSGNTIYF. The CDR3 DNA reads TGTGCCAGTCAGGGACCGTCTGGAAACACCATATATTTT.

The rearrangement links TRBV5-4 to TRBJ2-1; tentatively, D is TRBD1 (6 bases). From germline, CDR1 is SGHNT and CDR2 YYREEE (reference sequence). V dropped 4 bases and J dropped 1 base, with 15 bases sitting between them. There are 16 residues in the CDR3. CDR3 in amino acids: CASSESQGWSYNEQFF. The CDR3 bases are TGTGCCAGCAGCGAATCACAGGGTTGGTCCTACAATGAGCAGTTCTTC.

This rearrangement joins TRBV15 to TRBJ1-4, with a weak D call TRBD1 (6 bases). V lost 0 bases and J 4 bases, leaving 12 bases between the germline ends. This CDR3 has 16 amino acids. The germline gives CDR1 LNHNV, CDR2 YYDKDF (reference sequence). The CDR3 nucleotides read TGTGCCACCAGCAGAGATCGGACAGTAAATAATGAAAAACTGTTTTTT. Amino acids: CATSRDRTVNNEKLFF.

The sample holds one count of this clone. V is TRBV7-3 and J is TRBJ2-1; TRBD2 aligns across 13 bases. Trimming at V came to 5 bases and at J to 7 bases, leaving 11 bases not matched to a gene. The CDR3 has 17 residues. CDR1 is SGHTA and CDR2 is FQGTGA in the germline V gene. The CDR3 sequence: CASSAEGGLAGRNEQFF. CDR3 coding DNA: TGTGCCAGCAGCGCCGAAGGGGGACTAGCGGGAAGGAATGAGCAGTTCTTC.

The rearrangement joins TRBV19 to TRBJ1-5; D unresolved. CDR3 length equals 14 residues. With 3 bases removed from V and 4 bases from J, the gap between germline ends came to 10 bases. In germline, CDR1 is LNHDA, CDR2 SQIVND (reference sequence). CDR3 bases: TGTGCCAGTAGTATGGGAGAACTGAATCAGCCCCAGCATTTT. This gives the protein CASSMGELNQPQHF.

The chain uses TRBV19 and TRBJ1-2, with D possibly matching TRBD1 (6 bases). The CDR3 has 14 residues. Per the germline V gene, CDR1 is LNHDA and CDR2 is SQIVND (reference sequence). V was shortened by 5 bases and J by 4 bases, with 14 bases between the two germline ends. Here the CDR3 DNA reads TGTGCCAGTAGTTTCAAAGGGGGGGTCTATGGCTACACCTTC. This encodes CASSFKGGVYGYTF. Filled out from reference TRBV19 and TRBJ1-2, the complete variable domain reads DGGITQSPKYLFRKEGQNVTLSCEQNLNHDAMYWYRQDPGQGLRLIYYSQIVNDFQKGDIAEGYSVSREKKESFPLTVTSAQKNPTAFYLCASSFKGGVYGYTFGSGTRLTVV.

V is TRBV6-5 and J is TRBJ2-3; D unresolved. Trimming took 9 bases from V and 2 from J, leaving 18 bases between them. Germline CDR1 reads MNHEY; CDR2 reads SVGAGI. This CDR3 contains 15 residues. CDR3 protein: CASKRVQEYTDTQYF. DNA of the CDR3: TGTGCCAGTAAACGGGTCCAAGAATACACAGATACGCAGTATTTT.

The DNA for the CDR3 is TGTGCCAGCAGCACCTCCGCGGACACTAACACTGAAGCTTTCTTT. It specifies CASSTSADTNTEAFF. This chain uses TRBV9 with TRBJ1-1; maybe TRBD1 (5 bases). Trimming removed 4 bases from V and 2 bases from J, with 15 bases in between. This CDR3 comprises 15 residues. Germline CDR1 is SGDLS and CDR2 is YYNGEE.

The chain employs TRBV6-5 and TRBJ2-2; the D call may be TRBD1 or TRBD2 (5 bases each). The CDR3 is 14 residues long. V gave up 2 bases and J gave up 4 bases, with 8 bases separating them. CDR1 and CDR2 (germline): MNHEY, SVGAGI. CDR3 sequence: CASSYAGTTGELFF. CDR3 nucleotides: TGTGCCAGCAGTTACGCAGGGACCACCGGGGAGCTGTTTTTT.

The rearrangement links TRBV29-1 to TRBJ1-2; 7 bases line up with TRBD1. This CDR3 is built from 13 residues. Trimming took 3 bases from V and 6 from J; bases not matched to a gene: 7. Germline loops: CDR1 SQVTM, CDR2 ANQGSEA. The CDR3 coding sequence is TGCAGCGTTGAGACGGACAGGATAGATGGCTACACCTTC. It encodes CSVETDRIDGYTF. Combining the CDR3 with reference TRBV29-1 and TRBJ1-2 gives the whole variable domain SAVISQKPSRDICQRGTSLTIQCQVDSQVTMMFWYRQQPGQSLTLIATANQGSEATYESGFVIDKFPISRPNLTFSTLTVSNMSPEDSSIYLCSVETDRIDGYTFGSGTRLTVV.

J is TRBJ1-1 and V is TRBV6-2 or TRBV6-3; TRBD1 matches 8 bases. V was pared by 6 bases and J by 5 bases, with 8 bases of the junction left unmatched. CDR3 length: 14 amino acids. CDR1 MNHEY and CDR2 SVGEGT come from the germline V gene. In DNA, the CDR3 is TGTGCCAGCAGCGCCGACAGGGGAAGGACTGAAGCTTTCTTT. Translating it yields CASSADRGRTEAFF.

This chain connects TRBV30 to TRBJ2-7; 7 bases agree with TRBD2. V shed 0 bases and J 6 bases; nucleotides not matched to a gene: 5. Germline V gives CDR1 GTSNPN, CDR2 SVGIG (reference sequence). This CDR3 is built from 13 residues. The CDR3 loop reads CAWSVRGVVEQYF. Written as DNA, the CDR3 is TGTGCCTGGAGTGTCCGGGGGGTGGTCGAGCAGTACTTC.

This chain uses TRBV11-2 with TRBJ2-5, with D uncertain. V was clipped by 5 bases and J by 1 base, with 14 bases between them. In germline, CDR1 is SGHAT, CDR2 FQNNGV. This CDR3 comprises 15 residues. CDR3 region: CASSIRPLSQETQYF. CDR3 DNA: TGTGCCAGCAGCATCCGACCCTTATCCCAAGAGACCCAGTACTTC.

Only one count was recorded for this clone. The V and J genes are TRBV27 and TRBJ1-1; TRBD1 might be the D (5 bases). The CDR3 is 14 residues long. Germline V gene data show CDR1 as MNHEY and CDR2 as SMNVEV (reference sequence). V shed 3 bases and J shed 5 bases, with 13 bases lying between them. The CDR3, as DNA: TGTGCCAGCAGTTTGTTGAGGGGTGGGACTGAAGCTTTCTTT. Translated, it gives CASSLLRGGTEAFF.

The gene calls are TRBV5-1 and TRBJ1-2; 7 positions match TRBD1. The CDR3 runs to 14 residues. Germline V gives CDR1 SGHRS, CDR2 YFSETQ. Trimming took 4 bases from V and 4 from J; bases not matched to a gene: 7. Written as DNA, the CDR3 is TGCGCCAGCAGCCGGACAGGTATGGGCTATGGCTACACCTTC. Translating it yields CASSRTGMGYGYTF.

The rearrangement joins TRBV6-5 to TRBJ2-7; D not resolved. Germline CDR1 is MNHEY and CDR2 is SVGAGI. The CDR3 is 12 residues long. V dropped 4 bases and J dropped 5 bases, with 9 bases sitting between them. CDR3 DNA sequence: TGTGCCAGCAGTTCTGAAGTCCACGAGCAGTACTTC. It encodes CASSSEVHEQYF.

The chain joins TRBV24-1 to TRBJ1-4; TRBD1 might be the D (6 bases). Germline CDR1 KGHDR, CDR2 SFDVKD. The CDR3 is 16 residues long. V was cut by 3 bases and J by 3 bases, with 13 bases left in between. CDR3 sequence reads: CATSDTARGANEKLFF. The DNA of the CDR3 is TGTGCCACCAGTGATACCGCCAGGGGTGCTAATGAAAAACTGTTTTTT.